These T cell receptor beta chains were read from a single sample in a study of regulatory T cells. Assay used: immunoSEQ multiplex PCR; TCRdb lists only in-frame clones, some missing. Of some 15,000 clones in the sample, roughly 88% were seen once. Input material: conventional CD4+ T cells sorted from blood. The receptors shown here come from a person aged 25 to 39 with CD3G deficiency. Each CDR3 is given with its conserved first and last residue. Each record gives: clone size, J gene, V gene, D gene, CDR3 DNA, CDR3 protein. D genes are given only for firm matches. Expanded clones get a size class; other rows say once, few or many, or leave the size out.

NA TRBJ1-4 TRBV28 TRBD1 TGTGCCAGCAGTTCCTACAGGGGGCGGGGGCTGAATGAAAAACTGTTTTTT CASSSYRGRGLNEKLFF
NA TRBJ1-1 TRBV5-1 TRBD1 TGCGCCAGCAGCCCCGAGGACAGGGGGGACGCTTTCTTT CASSPEDRGDAFF
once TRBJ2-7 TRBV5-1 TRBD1 TGCGCCAGCAGCCTTGGACAGGGGGCCCGAGAGCAGTACTTC CASSLGQGAREQYF
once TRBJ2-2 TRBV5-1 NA TGCGCCAGCAGCCTCCAGTTGGGGGGAAGGCCCGGGGAGCTGTTTTTT CASSLQLGGRPGELFF
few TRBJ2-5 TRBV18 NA TGTGCCAGCTCCCCCGGGATCCAGGGAGAAGAGACCCAGTACTTC CASSPGIQGEETQYF
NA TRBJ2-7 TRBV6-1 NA TGTGCCAGCAGTGAGGTCGGCTACGAGCAGTACTTC CASSEVGYEQYF
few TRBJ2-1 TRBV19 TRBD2 TGTGCCAGTAGTCCAACCCTCCTAGCGGGGTTATACAATGAGCAGTTCTTC CASSPTLLAGLYNEQFF
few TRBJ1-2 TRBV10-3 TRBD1 TGTGCCATCAGCCCCGGGACAGGGAACTATGGCTACACCTTC CAISPGTGNYGYTF
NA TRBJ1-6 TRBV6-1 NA TGTGCCAGCACAGGGCCCACCTATAATTCACCCCTCCACTTT CASTGPTYNSPLHF
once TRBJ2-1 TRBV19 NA TGTGCCAGTAGTATTAAGTTCGGTCCCCCGTTTGAGCAGTTCTTC CASSIKFGPPFEQFF
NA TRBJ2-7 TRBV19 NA TGTGCCAGTAGTATCGGCATTACCTACGAGCAGTACTTC CASSIGITYEQYF
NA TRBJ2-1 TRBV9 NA TGTGCCAGCACTCGAGACGGAAGCCTATACAATGAGCAGTTCTTC CASTRDGSLYNEQFF
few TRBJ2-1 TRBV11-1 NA TGTGCCAGCAGCTTATCAGCGGAAACCTACAATGAGCAGTTCTTC CASSLSAETYNEQFF
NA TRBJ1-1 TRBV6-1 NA TGTGCCAGCAGTCGCTATTGGGACACTGAAGCTTTCTTT CASSRYWDTEAFF
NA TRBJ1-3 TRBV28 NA TGTGCCAGCAGTTTAATAAGGTCCTCTGGAAACACCATATATTTT CASSLIRSSGNTIYF
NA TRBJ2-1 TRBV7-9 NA TGTGCCAGCAGCTTAACTTCAATATCTACTGAGCAGTTCTTC CASSLTSISTEQFF
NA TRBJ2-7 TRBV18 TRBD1 TGTGCCAGCTCACTACAGGGGCTTTTGTACTTC CASSLQGLLYF
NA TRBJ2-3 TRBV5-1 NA TGCGCCAGCAGCTTGGCGCAGGCCACAGATACGCAGTATTTT CASSLAQATDTQYF
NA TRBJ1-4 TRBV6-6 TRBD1 TGTGCCAGCAGCTATATGGGACAGGGGAATGAAAAACTGTTTTTT CASSYMGQGNEKLFF
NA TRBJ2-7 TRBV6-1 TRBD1 TGTGCCAGCAGTGACCAGACAGGGATCGACGAGCAGTACTTC CASSDQTGIDEQYF
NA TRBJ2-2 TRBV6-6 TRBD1 TGTGCCAGCGGCCGGGACAGGGGGAACACCGGGGAGCTGTTTTTT CASGRDRGNTGELFF
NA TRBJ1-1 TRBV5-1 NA TGCGCCAGCAGCTTCAAAGGGTCGAACACTGAAGCTTTCTTT CASSFKGSNTEAFF
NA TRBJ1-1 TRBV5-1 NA TGCGCCAGCAGCTTGGCCAGCATGGGCTACACTGAAGCTTTCTTT CASSLASMGYTEAFF
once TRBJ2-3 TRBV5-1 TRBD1 TGCGCCAGCAGCTTCGCACAGGGGTGGAGAGCAGATACGCAGTATTTT CASSFAQGWRADTQYF
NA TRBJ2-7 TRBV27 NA TGTGCCAGCAGCCAACCACCTTATTACGAGCAGTACTTC CASSQPPYYEQYF